A selection of T cell receptor beta chains follows, all from one sample in a study of T cell responses to AZD1222 COVID-19 vaccine. Generated by immunoSEQ multiplex PCR, the TCRdb table keeps only in-frame clones and is missing some. Altogether roughly 180,000 clones are present, about 85% being singletons, with the ten largest covering about 2.8%. The sample consisted of peripheral blood, taken on day 0 of AZD1222 vaccination. All receptors derive from an adult in good health. Each CDR3 is given with its conserved first and last residue. The D gene is left open where the match is weak. Clone size is not always given. Where it is, it says once, few, many or a class for expanded clones.

v_call	clone_size	d_call	j_call	cdr3_length	cdr3_aa	cdr3_nt
TRBV5-4	-	TRBD2	TRBJ2-1	14	CASSQREGRDEQFF	TGTGCCAGCAGTCAGCGGGAGGGCCGAGATGAGCAGTTCTTC
TRBV5-1	-	-	TRBJ2-3	12	CASSFSTDTQYF	TGCGCCAGCAGTTTTAGCACAGATACGCAGTATTTT
TRBV27	-	-	TRBJ2-2	13	CASSYQNTGELFF	TGTGCCAGCAGTTATCAGAACACCGGGGAGCTGTTTTTT
TRBV5-1	-	-	TRBJ2-3	12	CASSFEGMTQYF	TGCGCCAGCAGCTTCGAAGGTATGACGCAGTATTTT
TRBV19	-	-	TRBJ1-2	15	CASSIWGRADYGYTF	TGTGCCAGTAGTATCTGGGGCAGGGCTGACTATGGCTACACCTTC
TRBV5-1	-	TRBD1	TRBJ1-5	15	CASSYTPGGDQPQHF	TGCGCCAGCAGCTATACCCCAGGGGGAGATCAGCCCCAGCATTTT
TRBV10-2	-	-	TRBJ2-1	13	CASTTGFHNEQFF	TGCGCCAGCACAACAGGATTTCACAATGAGCAGTTCTTC
TRBV7-2	-	-	TRBJ2-1	14	CASSLVNQNNEQFF	TGTGCCAGCAGCTTAGTTAACCAGAACAATGAGCAGTTCTTC
TRBV12-3/TRBV12-4	few	-	TRBJ2-7	13	CASSFSRHYEQYF	TGTGCCAGCAGTTTCAGCAGACACTACGAGCAGTACTTC
TRBV4-2	-	-	TRBJ2-6	16	CASSQDTGSGANVLTF	TGTGCCAGCAGCCAAGATACCGGGTCTGGGGCCAACGTCCTGACTTTC
TRBV30	-	-	TRBJ2-1	14	CAWSVSNGGREQFF	TGTGCCTGGAGTGTATCCAACGGGGGCCGTGAGCAGTTCTTC
TRBV11-2	-	-	TRBJ2-7	15	CASSLVPGTTYEQYF	TGTGCCAGCAGCTTAGTACCAGGCACTACCTACGAGCAGTACTTC
TRBV10-2	-	TRBD2	TRBJ2-6	16	CASSLAGAAGANVLTF	TGCGCCAGCAGTCTAGCGGGAGCCGCTGGGGCCAACGTCCTGACTTTC
TRBV5-1	-	TRBD1	TRBJ2-5	16	CASSGRPSGTEETQYF	TGCGCCAGCAGCGGCCGACCTTCAGGGACAGAGGAGACCCAGTACTTC
TRBV4-2	-	TRBD2	TRBJ2-3	16	CASSLAGDTSTDTQYF	TGTGCCAGCAGCCTAGCGGGAGATACTAGCACAGATACGCAGTATTTT
TRBV5-1	-	-	TRBJ1-6	14	CASSPTGADSPLHF	TGCGCCAGCAGTCCCACGGGGGCGGATTCACCCCTCCACTTT
TRBV5-1	-	TRBD1	TRBJ1-4	16	CASSRTGLSTNEKLFF	TGCGCCAGCAGCAGGACAGGGCTTTCAACTAATGAAAAACTGTTTTTT
TRBV6-6	-	TRBD1	TRBJ2-7	18	CASSRLRPGTGMGYEQYF	TGTGCCAGCAGCCGACTACGTCCCGGGACAGGGATGGGATACGAGCAGTACTTC
TRBV29-1	-	TRBD1	TRBJ1-3	14	CSVVGQDSGNTIYF	TGCAGCGTTGTGGGACAGGACTCTGGAAACACCATATATTTT
TRBV7-9	-	-	TRBJ2-3	18	CASSSALSNTGVGNTQYF	TGTGCCAGCAGCTCAGCCCTCTCTAATACGGGAGTGGGGAATACGCAGTATTTT